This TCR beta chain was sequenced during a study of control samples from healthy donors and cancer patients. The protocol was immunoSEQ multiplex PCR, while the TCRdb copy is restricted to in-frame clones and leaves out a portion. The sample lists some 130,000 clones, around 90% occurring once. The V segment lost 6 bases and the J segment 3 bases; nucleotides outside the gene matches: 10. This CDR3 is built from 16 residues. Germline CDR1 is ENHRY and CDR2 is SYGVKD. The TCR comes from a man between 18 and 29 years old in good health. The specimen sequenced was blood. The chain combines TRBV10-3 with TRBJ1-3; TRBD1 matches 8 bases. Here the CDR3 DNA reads TGTGCCATCAGGACGGACAGGGCCTTCGGTGGAAACACCATATATTTT. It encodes CAIRTDRAFGGNTIYF.